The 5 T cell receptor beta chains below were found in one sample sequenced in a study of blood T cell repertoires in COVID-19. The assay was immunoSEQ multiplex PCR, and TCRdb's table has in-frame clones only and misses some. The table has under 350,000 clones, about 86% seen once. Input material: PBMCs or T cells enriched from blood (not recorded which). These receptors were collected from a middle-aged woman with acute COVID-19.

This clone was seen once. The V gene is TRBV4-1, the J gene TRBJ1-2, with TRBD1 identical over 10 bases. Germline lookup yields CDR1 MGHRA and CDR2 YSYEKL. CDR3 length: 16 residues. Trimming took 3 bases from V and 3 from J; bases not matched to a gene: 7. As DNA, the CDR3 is TGCGCCAGCAGCCAGCCACGGGGACAGGGGTACTATGGCTACACCTTC. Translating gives CASSQPRGQGYYGYTF.

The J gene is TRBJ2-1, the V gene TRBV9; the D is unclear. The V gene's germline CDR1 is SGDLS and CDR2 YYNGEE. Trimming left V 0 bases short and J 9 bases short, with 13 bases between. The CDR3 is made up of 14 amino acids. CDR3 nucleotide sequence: TGTGCCAGCAGCGTAGAATCAGCGTTGGGTGAGCAGTTCTTC. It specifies CASSVESALGEQFF. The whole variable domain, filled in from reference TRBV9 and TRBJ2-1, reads DSGVTQTPKHLITATGQRVTLRCSPRSGDLSVYWYQQSLDQGLQFLIQYYNGEERAKGNILERFSAQQFPDLHSELNLSSLELGDSALYFCASSVESALGEQFFGPGTRLTVL.

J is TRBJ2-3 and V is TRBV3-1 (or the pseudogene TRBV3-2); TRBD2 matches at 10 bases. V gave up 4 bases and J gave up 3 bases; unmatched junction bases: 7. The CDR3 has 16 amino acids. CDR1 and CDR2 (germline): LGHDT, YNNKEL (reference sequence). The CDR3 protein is CASSRSGGAGTDTQYF. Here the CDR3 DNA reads TGTGCCAGCAGCCGAAGCGGGGGGGCCGGGACAGATACGCAGTATTTT.

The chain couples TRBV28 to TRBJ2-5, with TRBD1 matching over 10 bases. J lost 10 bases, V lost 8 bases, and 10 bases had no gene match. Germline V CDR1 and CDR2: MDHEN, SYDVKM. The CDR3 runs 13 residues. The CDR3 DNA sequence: TGTGCCAGCGAGGGACAGGGGAGAGTTAGCCAGTACTTC. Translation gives CASEGQGRVSQYF.

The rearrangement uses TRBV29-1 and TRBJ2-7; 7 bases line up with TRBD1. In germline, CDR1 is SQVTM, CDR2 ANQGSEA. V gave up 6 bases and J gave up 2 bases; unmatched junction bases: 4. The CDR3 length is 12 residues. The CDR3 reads CSVHRGPYEQYF. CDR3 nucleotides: TGCAGCGTCCACAGGGGCCCCTACGAGCAGTACTTC.